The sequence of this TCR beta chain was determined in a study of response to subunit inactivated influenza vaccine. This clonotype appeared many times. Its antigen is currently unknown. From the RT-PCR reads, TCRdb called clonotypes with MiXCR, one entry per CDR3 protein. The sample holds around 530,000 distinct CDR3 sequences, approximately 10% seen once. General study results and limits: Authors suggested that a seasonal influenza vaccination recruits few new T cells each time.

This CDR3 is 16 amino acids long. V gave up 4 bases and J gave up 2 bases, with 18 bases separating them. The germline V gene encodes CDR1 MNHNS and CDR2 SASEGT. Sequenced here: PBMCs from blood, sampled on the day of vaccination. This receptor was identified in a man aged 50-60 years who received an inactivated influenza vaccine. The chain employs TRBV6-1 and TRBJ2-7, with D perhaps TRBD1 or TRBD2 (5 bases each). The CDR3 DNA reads TGTGCCAGCAGTGTGGGACCATTGGATGGGGCCTACGAGCAGTACTTC. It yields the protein CASSVGPLDGAYEQYF.